One sample yielded the 25 T cell receptor beta chains listed below, sequenced in a study of early T cells in non-severe SARS-CoV-2 infection. TCRdb reanalysed the 5' RACE reads using MiXCR and keeps one entry per CDR3 protein. The data show roughly 38,000 distinct CDR3 sequences, 5.8% seen once. Source material: whole blood. The receptor source for this set is an adult who was a healthcare worker with PCR-confirmed SARS-CoV-2 infection or an uninfected control (not recorded which).

This clonotype was observed at least ten times. The chain uses TRBV9 and TRBJ2-1; D possibly corresponds to TRBD1 (5 bases). Germline V lookup: CDR1 SGDLS, CDR2 YYNGEE. With 4 bases removed from V and 7 bases from J, the gap between germline ends came to 12 bases. The length of the CDR3 is 13 residues. CDR3 DNA: TGTGCCAGCAGCCCGGTTGGGGCGAATGAGCAGTTCTTC. Protein: CASSPVGANEQFF. The full variable domain, in which reference TRBV9 and TRBJ2-1 provide the parts outside the CDR3, is DSGVTQTPKHLITATGQRVTLRCSPRSGDLSVYWYQQSLDQGLQFLIQYYNGEERAKGNILERFSAQQFPDLHSELNLSSLELGDSALYFCASSPVGANEQFFGPGTRLTVL.

This clonotype was recorded at least ten times. J is TRBJ1-1 and V is TRBV7-2; D not certain. Germline-derived CDR1 and CDR2 are SGHTA and FQGNSA. The CDR3 totals 11 residues. V lost 10 bases and J lost 11, with 17 bases in between. The CDR3 here is CATRWYGAAFF. In DNA, the CDR3 is TGTGCCACCCGCTGGTACGGTGCCGCTTTCTTT.

By sample fraction, this clonotype is medium-sized (0.01 to 0.1%). This chain joins TRBV6-2 or TRBV6-3 and TRBJ2-1; D not certain. In germline, CDR1 is MNHEY, CDR2 SVGEGT. CDR3 length equals 13 residues. The V end was cut by 0 bases, the J end by 6 bases, with 6 bases between. The CDR3 DNA is TGTGCCAGCAGTTACTCATTGGGCAATGAGCAGTTCTTC. As protein: CASSYSLGNEQFF.

This clonotype was seen at least ten times. J is TRBJ2-3 and V is TRBV5-6; D perhaps matches TRBD2 (5 bases). This CDR3 comprises 17 residues. Trimming took 0 bases from V and 1 from J, leaving 15 bases between them. CDR1 is SGHDT, CDR2 YYEEEE, per germline. This CDR3 reads CASSLGVRVGGTDTQYF. CDR3 coding DNA: TGTGCCAGCAGCTTGGGGGTGAGGGTTGGAGGCACAGATACGCAGTATTTT.

The sample holds many counts of this clonotype. This chain uses TRBV30 with TRBJ1-6; D gene ambiguous. Germline CDR1 reads GTSNPN; CDR2 reads SVGIG (reference sequence). The ends were cut back, 3 bases at V and 10 bases at J, with 10 bases in the middle. The CDR3 is 12 residues long. The CDR3 DNA reads as TGTGCCTGGAGCCCGTCTGGATCACCCCTCCACTTT. Amino acid sequence: CAWSPSGSPLHF.

This clonotype was observed a handful of times. The chain recombines TRBV6-2 or TRBV6-3 with TRBJ2-2; no clear D. The CDR3 consists of 14 residues. V was shortened by 7 bases and J by 0 bases, with 9 bases between the two germline ends. Germline V gives CDR1 MNHEY, CDR2 SVGEGT. The CDR3 bases are TGTGCCAGCATCAAACGGGCGAACACCGGGGAGCTGTTTTTT. Translated, it gives CASIKRANTGELFF.

This clonotype was recorded at least ten times. This chain links TRBV6-6 with TRBJ2-1, with D possibly being TRBD1 (6 bases). Germline V gives CDR1 MNHNY, CDR2 SVGAGI (reference sequence). This CDR3 is built from 13 residues. V shed 7 bases and J shed 5 bases, with 12 bases lying between them. CDR3 in DNA: TGTGCCAGCACCCAGGGGAGAGACAATGAGCAGTTCTTC. It codes for CASTQGRDNEQFF.

The chain employs TRBV9 and TRBJ1-1; D is unclear. This CDR3 region has 13 residues. Trimming removed 3 bases at V and 1 base at J, with 7 bases between. Germline V gene lookup returns CDR1 SGDLS and CDR2 YYNGEE. As DNA, the CDR3 is TGTGCCAGCAGCGCCTCCACGAACACTGAAGCTTTCTTT. Translation: CASSASTNTEAFF.

About this clonotype: One base away lies a much larger clone, so this may be a sequencing read error. This chain joins TRBV6-5 and TRBJ1-1, with unresolved D. There are 12 residues in the CDR3. Trimming shortened V by 8 bases and J by 3 bases, and 10 bases separated the two germline ends. Germline CDR1 MNHEY, CDR2 SVGAGI. CDR3 region: CASGDMDTEAFF. CDR3 DNA: TGTGCCAGCGGGGATATGGACACTGAAGCTTTCTTT.

Ten or more counts support this clonotype. The chain couples TRBV7-2 to TRBJ2-2; D gene uncertain. Germline CDR1 and CDR2: SGHTA and FQGNSA. V gave up 4 bases and J gave up 6 bases, with 12 bases separating them. The CDR3 has 14 amino acids. The CDR3 bases are TGTGCCAGCAGCTCGAATGGAGTTTCCGGGGAGCTGTTTTTT. Amino acids: CASSSNGVSGELFF.

This clonotype was seen a handful of times. The J gene is TRBJ1-1, the V gene TRBV6-5, with 10 bases lining up with TRBD1. Germline V gives CDR1 MNHEY, CDR2 SVGAGI. The CDR3 covers 15 residues. With 0 bases clipped from V and 3 bases from J, the junction kept 1 base outside the gene matches. This chain's CDR3 is CASSYSGTGDTEAFF. The CDR3, as DNA: TGTGCCAGCAGTTACTCCGGGACAGGGGACACTGAAGCTTTCTTT.

This clonotype was seen many times. The chain combines TRBV18 with TRBJ2-7; 7 bases agree with TRBD1. This CDR3 is 14 amino acids long. The V gene's germline CDR1 is KGHSH and CDR2 LQKENI. The junction had 3 bases not matched to a gene; V was cut back by 4 bases and J by 0 bases. This CDR3 is CASSQGQSSYEQYF. CDR3 bases: TGTGCCAGCTCACAGGGACAGAGCTCCTACGAGCAGTACTTC.

Only a few counts were recorded for this clonotype. This may be a read error, as it is one base from a much larger clone. This rearrangement joins TRBV10-3 to TRBJ1-1; 7 bases are shared with TRBD1. Germline V gives CDR1 ENHRY, CDR2 SYGVKD. The V and J ends lost 6 bases and 5 bases, in that order; junction bases with no gene match: 9. The CDR3 extends over 14 amino acids. In DNA, the CDR3 is TGTGCCATCAGCGCAGACAGGGTTAGAACTGAAGCTTTCTTT. As protein: CAISADRVRTEAFF.

This clonotype was seen many times. J is TRBJ2-5 and V is TRBV19; TRBD2 agrees at 9 bases. Germline V CDR1 and CDR2: LNHDA, SQIVND (reference sequence). Trimming at V came to 4 bases and at J to 4 bases, leaving 4 bases not matched to a gene. This CDR3 is built from 14 residues. The CDR3 spells CASSNLAGVETQYF. The CDR3 DNA reads as TGTGCCAGTAGTAATTTAGCGGGAGTAGAGACCCAGTACTTC.

This clonotype was detected many times. The CDR3 loop is CASRAGGSYNEQFF. In nucleotides, the CDR3 is TGTGCCAGCAGGGCGGGGGGGTCCTACAATGAGCAGTTCTTC. This chain joins TRBV7-2 and TRBJ2-1; 9 nucleotides match TRBD2. The junction had 1 base not matched to a gene; V was cut back by 6 bases and J by 1 base. The CDR3 loop spans 14 amino acids. The germline CDR1 and CDR2 sequences are SGHTA and FQGNSA.

This clonotype came up many times. The V gene is TRBV6-6, the J gene TRBJ2-1, with a weak D call TRBD1 (5 bases). CDR1 is MNHNY and CDR2 is SVGAGI in the germline V gene (reference sequence). The CDR3 has 19 residues. Trimming cost V 0 bases and J 0 bases, with 18 bases left between them. The CDR3 DNA reads TGTGCCAGCAGTTACTCGAAAGGGGATGGGGCTACCTCCTACAATGAGCAGTTCTTC. This encodes CASSYSKGDGATSYNEQFF.

This clonotype was found many times. The CDR3 sequence: CSVPRAGGANVLTF. Written as DNA, the CDR3 is TGCAGCGTTCCCAGGGCAGGTGGGGCCAACGTCCTGACTTTC. The genes are TRBV29-1 and TRBJ2-6; D perhaps matches TRBD1 (5 bases). The V gene lost 5 bases and the J gene lost 3 bases, with 11 bases spanning the gap. This CDR3 region has 14 residues. The germline V gene has CDR1 SQVTM and CDR2 ANQGSEA.

This clonotype was counted many times. In nucleotides, the CDR3 is TGTGCCAGCAGCCCAGGACAGGGGTATGGCTACACCTTC. Translating gives CASSPGQGYGYTF. This chain uses TRBV7-6 with TRBJ1-2; TRBD1 matches 9 bases. Germline values: CDR1 SGHVS, CDR2 FNYEAQ. CDR3 length equals 13 residues. The trim removed 5 bases at V and 5 bases at J, leaving 3 bases unmatched.

This clonotype came up a few times. The chain carries TRBV18 and TRBJ1-1; 8 bases agree with TRBD1. The CDR3 extends over 14 amino acids. In germline, CDR1 is KGHSH, CDR2 LQKENI. The trim removed 3 bases at V and 6 bases at J, leaving 6 bases unmatched. CDR3 loop: CASSPLDRAPEAFF. For the CDR3, the DNA is TGTGCCAGCTCACCGTTGGACAGGGCCCCTGAAGCTTTCTTT.

In its sample, this clonotype was seen many times. This chain joins TRBV15 and TRBJ2-3; no firm D call. Germline V lookup: CDR1 LNHNV, CDR2 YYDKDF (reference sequence). CDR3 size: 13 residues. V was clipped by 2 bases and J by 7 bases, with 10 bases between them. This CDR3 reads CATSRSSAHTQYF. The CDR3 DNA is TGTGCCACCAGCAGATCCTCAGCTCATACGCAGTATTTT.

This clonotype was recorded at least ten times. The chain employs TRBV5-5 and TRBJ1-5; D might be TRBD1 (5 bases). This CDR3 contains 14 residues. CDR1 is SGHKS and CDR2 is YYEKEE in the germline V gene (reference sequence). Trimming left V 4 bases short and J 6 bases short, with 14 bases between. CDR3 nucleotide sequence: TGTGCCAGCAGCCGTGAGGGGACCGCTCAGCCCCAGCATTTT. It encodes CASSREGTAQPQHF.

The chain has TRBV7-2 and TRBJ1-3, with D unresolved. The germline CDR1 and CDR2 sequences are SGHTA and FQGNSA. The CDR3 consists of 16 residues. V lost 2 bases to trimming and J lost 0 bases, with 11 bases between them. The CDR3 nucleotides read TGTGCCAGCAGCTTACAAGGCCGGAGCTCTGGAAACACCATATATTTT. Translation: CASSLQGRSSGNTIYF.

This clonotype was found many times. The chain has TRBV6-5 and TRBJ1-5; D is unresolved. The germline V gene has CDR1 MNHEY and CDR2 SVGAGI. CDR3 length: 16 amino acids. The V end lost 5 bases, the J end lost 0 bases, and 14 bases lay between the germline ends. CDR3 amino acids: CASSPVGSHSNQPQHF. The CDR3 coding sequence is TGTGCCAGCAGTCCTGTGGGAAGCCATAGCAATCAGCCCCAGCATTTT.

V and J are TRBV7-3 and TRBJ1-6, with 7 bases identical to TRBD1. Germline-derived CDR1 and CDR2 are SGHTA and FQGTGA. Germline trimming cut 5 bases from V and 7 bases from J; bases unmatched to any gene: 11. This CDR3 comprises 16 residues. CDR3 bases: TGTGCCAGCAGCGGTGGGAGTAGGGGGCAAAATTCACCCCTCCACTTT. Residues: CASSGGSRGQNSPLHF. Full variable domain (missing parts from reference TRBV7-3 and TRBJ1-6): GAGVSQTPSNKVTEKGKYVELRCDPISGHTALYWYRQSLGQGPEFLIYFQGTGAADDSGLPNDRFFAVRPEGSVSTLKIQRTERGDSAVYLCASSGGSRGQNSPLHFGNGTRLTVT.

This clonotype was counted ten times or more. CDR3 protein: CASSLSLEQFF. CDR3 sequence (DNA): TGTGCCAGTTCTCTCTCGCTTGAGCAGTTCTTC. This chain joins TRBV6-2 or TRBV6-3 and TRBJ2-1, with D unresolved. The V end lost 9 bases, the J end lost 9 bases, and 12 bases lay between the germline ends. Germline V CDR1 and CDR2: MNHEY, SVGEGT. CDR3 length equals 11 residues.